This TCR beta chain emerged from a study of CD8+ T cells in alopecia areata. Study at large: It was oral tofacitinib, at 5 to 10 mg twice daily, that treated patients received.

A word on this clone: Its antigen remains unidentified.

TCR sequencing used cDNA made by reverse transcription of extracted RNA. Assay used: immunoSEQ multiplex PCR; TCRdb lists only in-frame clones, some missing. This table has about 76,000 clones, approximately 64% appearing once. Study-wide results and caveats: Scalp clonality and expanded CD8+ clones among the top 100 fell significantly with tofacitinib. Affected scalp, especially in alopecia totalis/universalis, had a higher clonality than normal scalp did.

Documented treatment: oral pan-JAK inhibitor, 5-10 mg twice daily. CD4+ and CD8+ T cells were sorted from PBMCs. The germline gives CDR1 SGHRS, CDR2 YFSETQ. The CDR3 contains 15 residues. Trimming cost V 2 bases and J 7 bases, with 19 bases left between them. The rearrangement uses TRBV5-1 and TRBJ2-7; D gene unclear. The receptor's source is a human donor with alopecia areata. The sequencing used CD8+ T cells sorted from blood, collected at week 24, from a patient treated with tofacitinib. The CDR3 is CASSLPLVPHGEQYF. The CDR3 nucleotides read TGCGCCAGCAGCTTACCCCTAGTCCCCCATGGGGAGCAGTACTTC.